The 29 T cell receptor beta chains below were found in one sample sequenced in a study of regulatory T cells in long-lasting Graves disease. Time point in this sample: newly diagnosed GD, antithyroid drugs for less than 3 months. Extracted PBMC RNA gave rise to the TCR library. Arm-PCR of CDR3 regions and iRepertoire HTBI primers were the basis on which TCR beta libraries were built. TCRdb independently ran MiXCR on the multiplex PCR reads; one entry per CDR3 protein. This sample has 300,000 to 400,000 distinct CDR3 sequences, with approximately 15% found just once. The data were also submitted as part of a second study, on T cells in Graves' hyperthyroidism and ophthalmopathy.

The material sequenced was peripheral blood mononuclear cells (PBMCs), taken at new diagnosis, from a patient treated with antithyroid drugs. The receptors come from a man aged 40-55 years with Graves disease.

This clonotype was seen repeatedly, ten times or more. At one end the junction does not follow the germline gene, possibly because of a read error. This sequence joins TRBV7-2 and TRBJ1-3; D remains ambiguous. The CDR3 runs to 12 residues. Per germline, CDR1 SGHTA and CDR2 FQGNSA. CDR3 in amino acids: CASSQEGNTIYF. The CDR3 nucleotides read TGCGCCAGCAGCCAAGAGGGAAACACCATATATTTT. Full variable domain (missing parts from reference TRBV7-2 and TRBJ1-3): GAGVSQSPSNKVTEKGKDVELRCDPISGHTALYWYRQSLGQGLEFLIYFQGNSAPDKSGLPSDRFSAERTGGSVSTLTIQRTQQEDSAVYLCASSQEGNTIYFGEGSWLTVV.

This clonotype showed up many times. A clone one base away is much larger, so this may be a read error. The CDR3 region has the DNA TGTGCCAGCTCTAGGACAGGGATGGACGAGCGGTACTTC. Translation gives CASSRTGMDERYF. V and J are TRBV9 and TRBJ2-7; 8 bases are shared with TRBD1. The CDR3 covers 13 residues. Germline loops: CDR1 SGDLS, CDR2 YYNGEE.

Ten or more counts support this clonotype. The chain carries TRBV25-1 and TRBJ1-1; D remains ambiguous. The CDR3 contains 13 residues. V was clipped by 6 bases and J by 0 bases, with 8 bases between them. Germline V gene data show CDR1 as MGHDK and CDR2 as SYGVNS. In DNA form, the CDR3 reads TGTGCCAGCAGGGATTTAATGAACACTGAAGCTTTCTTT. This translates into CASRDLMNTEAFF.

This clonotype was counted a single time. This rearrangement joins TRBV10-3 to TRBJ2-7; 10 nucleotides match TRBD2. Looked up from germline, CDR1 is ENHRY and CDR2 is SYGVKD. The CDR3 extends over 14 amino acids. V shed 10 bases, J shed 7 bases, and the junction held 13 bases outside the gene matches. The CDR3 is CATREREGIGEQYF. CDR3 sequence (DNA): TGTGCCACCCGGGAGCGGGAGGGCATTGGGGAGCAGTACTTC.

This clonotype was observed a few times. The chain carries TRBV5-1 and TRBJ2-7; 7 bases align to TRBD1. The CDR3 is 13 amino acids. Germline V gene lookup returns CDR1 SGHRS and CDR2 YFSETQ. The J segment lost 3 bases and the V segment lost 2 bases, leaving 2 bases of the junction unmatched. This chain's CDR3 is CASSFTGDYEQYF. The CDR3 DNA reads TGCGCCAGCAGCTTCACAGGGGACTACGAGCAGTACTTC. Variable domain in full (rest from reference TRBV5-1 and TRBJ2-7): KAGVTQTPRYLIKTRGQQVTLSCSPISGHRSVSWYQQTPGQGLQFLFEYFSETQRNKGNFPGRFSGRQFSNSRSEMNVSTLELGDSALYLCASSFTGDYEQYFGPGTRLTVT.

Many counts were recorded for this clonotype. This chain uses TRBV24-1 with TRBJ2-5; TRBD2 might be the D (5 bases). Germline assignment: CDR1 KGHDR and CDR2 SFDVKD. There are 12 residues in the CDR3. The V end was cut by 6 bases, the J end by 7 bases, with 11 bases between. The CDR3 reads CATSSFEGTQYF. The CDR3 bases are TGTGCCACCAGTAGCTTCGAGGGGACCCAGTACTTC.

The chain joins TRBV6-4 to TRBJ2-5; D is ambiguous. Trimming removed 2 bases at V and 2 bases at J, with 12 bases between. Per the germline V gene, CDR1 is MRHNA and CDR2 is SNTAGT. The CDR3 is 15 amino acids. The chain's CDR3 is CASSDEHAYQETQYF. The CDR3 DNA reads as TGTGCCAGCAGTGACGAGCATGCCTATCAAGAGACCCAGTACTTC.

This clonotype was recorded a few times. This sequence joins TRBV25-1 and TRBJ1-1; weak D call: TRBD1 (6 bases). The CDR3 spans 14 residues. Trimming took 5 bases from V and 3 from J, leaving 13 bases between them. Germline values: CDR1 MGHDK, CDR2 SYGVNS. CDR3 bases: TGTGCCAGCAGTAACAGGGCTAGTTACACTGAAGCTTTCTTT. This encodes CASSNRASYTEAFF. The full variable domain, rest sourced from reference TRBV25-1 and TRBJ1-1, is EADIYQTPRYLVIGTGKKITLECSQTMGHDKMYWYQQDPGMELHLIHYSYGVNSTEKGDLSSESTVSRIRTEHFPLTLESARPSHTSQYLCASSNRASYTEAFFGQGTRLTVV.

The CDR3 here is CSARGPLALQETQYF. In nucleotides, the CDR3 is TGCAGTGCTAGAGGGCCCCTAGCACTCCAAGAGACCCAGTACTTC. The chain employs TRBV20-1 and TRBJ2-5, with a possible D match to TRBD2 (5 bases). Trimming pared 1 base from V and 1 base from J, leaving 13 bases between. From germline, CDR1 is DFQATT and CDR2 SNEGSKA (reference sequence). This CDR3 has 15 amino acids.

This clonotype showed up many times. The chain carries TRBV11-2 and TRBJ1-6; D may be TRBD1 (5 bases). The CDR3 runs 15 residues. CDR1 SGHAT and CDR2 FQNNGV come from the germline V gene. Trimming shortened V by 2 bases and J by 4 bases, and 9 bases separated the two germline ends. For the CDR3, the DNA is TGTGCCAGCAGCTTATCGGGGCCTTATAATTCACCCCTCCACTTT. Its protein product is CASSLSGPYNSPLHF.

The table lists this clonotype with many counts. The V and J genes are TRBV28 and TRBJ2-7, with 12 nucleotides matching TRBD1. Germline-derived CDR1 and CDR2 are MDHEN and SYDVKM. The CDR3 covers 17 residues. J gave up 0 bases and V 9 bases, and 12 bases lay outside the gene matches. CDR3 bases: TGTGCCAGGGATGAGGGGGACAGGGGGCCAAGCTCCTACGAGCAGTACTTC. Translation gives CARDEGDRGPSSYEQYF.

At least ten counts were recorded for this clonotype. This chain links TRBV18 with TRBJ2-1; tentatively, D is TRBD2 (7 bases). CDR1 and CDR2 from the germline V gene are KGHSH and LQKENI. The CDR3 extends over 13 amino acids. Trimming shortened V by 5 bases and J by 8 bases, and 13 bases separated the two germline ends. The CDR3 loop is CASSVQGGYEQFF. The CDR3 DNA reads as TGTGCCAGCTCAGTACAGGGAGGGTATGAGCAGTTCTTC.

This clonotype was observed a handful of times. The chain couples TRBV11-3 to TRBJ1-2; D is unclear. There are 12 residues in the CDR3. The V gene's germline CDR1 is SGHNT and CDR2 YENEEA. Trimming took off 4 bases at V and 4 bases at J, with 7 bases between the two ends. The CDR3 reads CASSSNSYGYTF. In DNA, the CDR3 is TGTGCCAGCAGCTCAAACAGCTATGGCTACACCTTC.

This clonotype occurred a few times. This likely reflects a read error, since a far larger clone is one base away. This chain uses TRBV18 with TRBJ2-3; TRBD1 agrees at 7 bases. The DNA matches TRBJ2-1 better at its end, which makes the J call doubtful. This CDR3 has 16 residues. Per the germline V gene, CDR1 is KGHSH and CDR2 is LQKENI. The CDR3 DNA is TGTGCCAGCTCACCACGGGACAGAGGCTATTGGGATGGGCAGTTCTTC. It is translated as CASSPRDRGYWDGQFF.

V usage is TRBV20-1 and J usage is TRBJ2-3; D might be TRBD2 (5 bases). The CDR3 length is 13 residues. Germline CDR1 reads DFQATT; CDR2 reads SNEGSKA (reference sequence). Trimming shortened V by 4 bases and J by 6 bases, and 14 bases separated the two germline ends. This chain's CDR3 is CSAIRASGDTQYF. The CDR3 nucleotides are TGCAGTGCTATCCGGGCCTCGGGGGATACGCAGTATTTT.

This clonotype showed up just a few times. This rearrangement joins TRBV7-2 to TRBJ1-2; 8 bases align to TRBD1. With V trimmed by 4 bases and J by 2 bases, 3 bases remained unmatched. The CDR3 has 14 residues. Germline CDR1 and CDR2: SGHTA and FQGNSA. CDR3 sequence reads: CASSSTGENYGYTF. CDR3 nucleotide sequence: TGTGCCAGCAGCTCGACAGGGGAAAACTATGGCTACACCTTC.

The V and J genes are TRBV25-1 and TRBJ2-4, with 8 bases aligning to TRBD1. CDR1 and CDR2 from the germline V gene are MGHDK and SYGVNS. V lost 0 bases, J lost 6 bases, and 1 base stayed unmatched. CDR3 length: 14 amino acids. The CDR3 sequence is CASSEYGTGNIQYF. DNA for the CDR3: TGTGCCAGCAGTGAATACGGGACAGGAAACATTCAGTACTTC. Using reference TRBV25-1 and TRBJ2-4 for the parts outside the CDR3, the full variable domain is EADIYQTPRYLVIGTGKKITLECSQTMGHDKMYWYQQDPGMELHLIHYSYGVNSTEKGDLSSESTVSRIRTEHFPLTLESARPSHTSQYLCASSEYGTGNIQYFGAGTRLSVL.

The chain combines TRBV20-1 with TRBJ1-2, with 7 bases lining up with TRBD1. The trim removed 1 base at V and 6 bases at J, leaving 5 bases unmatched. The CDR3 is made up of 13 amino acids. The germline gives CDR1 DFQATT, CDR2 SNEGSKA (reference sequence). CDR3 nucleotide sequence: TGCAGTGCTAGAGTCGACAGGGTCGATGGCTACACCTTC. Translation: CSARVDRVDGYTF.

There are many counts of this clonotype. This chain connects TRBV5-1 to TRBJ2-6; D not certain. V lost 6 bases to trimming and J lost 0 bases, with 7 bases between them. CDR3 length: 14 residues. Germline CDR1 and CDR2: SGHRS and YFSETQ. DNA for the CDR3: TGCGCCAGCAAATTTGGCTCTGGGGCCAACGTCCTGACTTTC. Protein: CASKFGSGANVLTF.

Remarks on this clonotype: A much larger clone sits a single nucleotide away, making a read error possible. CDR3 sequence: CASSDPDRAPTYEQFF. In DNA form, the CDR3 reads TGTGCCAGCAGTGACCCCGACAGGGCCCCAACCTACGAGCAGTTCTTC. The V gene is TRBV12-3 or TRBV12-4, the J gene TRBJ2-1, with 7 nucleotides matching TRBD1. Trimming cost V 5 bases and J 10 bases; bases outside gene matches: 17. CDR3 length: 16 residues.

This clonotype was detected many times. The chain employs TRBV30 and TRBJ2-2; D might be TRBD1 (6 bases). Trimming removed 2 bases at V and 0 bases at J, with 10 bases between. The V gene's germline CDR1 is GTSNPN and CDR2 SVGIG (reference sequence). The CDR3 totals 15 residues. This chain's CDR3 is CAWSRGRTNTGELFF. The CDR3 nucleotides read TGTGCCTGGAGTAGGGGGAGAACGAACACCGGGGAGCTGTTTTTT.

There are many counts of this clonotype. The rearrangement links TRBV20-1 to TRBJ2-5, with D unclear. Germline V lookup: CDR1 DFQATT, CDR2 SNEGSKA (reference sequence). With 6 bases removed from V and 1 base from J, the gap between germline ends came to 9 bases. The CDR3 is 12 residues long. CDR3 residues: CSARAVQETQYF. The CDR3, as DNA: TGCAGTGCACGGGCAGTCCAAGAGACCCAGTACTTC.

This clonotype was detected a few times. The rearrangement uses TRBV10-3 and TRBJ1-1, with a tentative D call TRBD1 (6 bases). Germline assignment: CDR1 ENHRY and CDR2 SYGVKD. The CDR3 is 15 residues long. V gave up 0 bases and J gave up 4 bases, with 12 bases separating them. The CDR3 sequence: CAISESSRGGTEAFF. CDR3 bases: TGTGCCATCAGTGAGTCGAGCAGGGGAGGCACTGAAGCTTTCTTT.

A remark on this clonotype: It is likely a read error: a sequence one base away is far more abundant. This chain links TRBV2 with TRBJ2-3; 8 bases fit TRBD1. Trimming removed 6 bases from V and 2 bases from J; junction bases left unmatched: 13. The germline gives CDR1 SNHLY, CDR2 FYNNEI. This CDR3 is built from 17 residues. CDR3 sequence reads: CASSSLLRGPLTDTQYF. The CDR3 region has the DNA TGTGCCAGCAGCTCCCTCCTCAGGGGGCCTCTCACAGATACGCAGTATTTT. The full variable domain, completed using reference TRBV2 and TRBJ2-3, is EPEVTQTPSHQVTQMGQEVILRCVPISNHLYFYWYRQILGQKVEFLVSFYNNEISEKSEIFDDQFSVERPDGSNFTLKIRSTKLEDSAMYFCASSSLLRGPLTDTQYFGPGTRLTVL.

With respect to this clonotype: This likely reflects a read error, since a far larger clone is one base away. V and J are TRBV11-2 and TRBJ2-5; D is ambiguous. The V end lost 5 bases, the J end lost 11 bases, and 15 bases lay between the germline ends. The germline V gene has CDR1 SGHAT and CDR2 FQNNGV. The CDR3 consists of 12 residues. The CDR3 DNA reads TGTGCCAGCAGCGGACCCCTCAATGAGCAGTACTTC. Protein: CASSGPLNEQYF.

This chain links TRBV19 with TRBJ1-1, with 11 bases identical to TRBD1. Germline CDR1 reads LNHDA; CDR2 reads SQIVND (reference sequence). The trim removed 4 bases at V and 10 bases at J, leaving 8 bases unmatched. This CDR3 region has 14 residues. The CDR3 DNA reads as TGTGCCAGTAGTACGTATGATGGACAGGGGGCAGCTTTCTTT. Translated: CASSTYDGQGAAFF.

Comments on this clonotype: The junction shows a germline mismatch at one end, possibly a read error. V usage is TRBV18 and J usage is TRBJ2-5; 7 positions match TRBD1. Germline V gives CDR1 KGHSH, CDR2 LQKENI. The CDR3 is 14 amino acids. CDR3 nucleotides: TGTGCCAGCTCGCTCAACAGGGGTGAAGAGACCCGGTACTTC. Translated: CASSLNRGEETRYF.

This clonotype was detected a few times. This chain joins TRBV20-1 and TRBJ2-7; 10 nucleotides align to TRBD2. Germline values: CDR1 DFQATT, CDR2 SNEGSKA (reference sequence). The junction had 4 bases not matched to a gene; V was cut back by 3 bases and J by 2 bases. This CDR3 spans 14 amino acids. The CDR3: CSASGLADTYEQYF. CDR3 nucleotide sequence: TGCAGTGCTAGCGGACTAGCGGATACCTACGAGCAGTACTTC.

The rearrangement joins TRBV14 to TRBJ2-3; D ambiguous. This CDR3 contains 13 residues. Germline values: CDR1 SGHDN, CDR2 FVKESK. V shed 6 bases and J shed 4 bases, with 11 bases lying between them. The CDR3 region has the DNA TGTGCCAGCAGTTTCAACGCTGCAGATACGCAGTATTTT. It encodes CASSFNAADTQYF.